This T cell receptor (beta chain) was sequenced during a study of persistence of HIV-infected CD4 T cells. Overall study: A median of approximately eight years of suppressive ART preceded sampling.

From germline, CDR1 is SSHAT and CDR2 FNYEAQ (reference sequence). The CDR3 spans 16 residues. With 1 base clipped from V and 3 bases from J, the junction kept 5 bases outside the gene matches. Concerning this clone: Its cognate antigen is unknown.

The libraries were made with immunoSEQ version 4 in survey mode. Measured with immunoSEQ multiplex PCR; TCRdb has only the in-frame clones, and not every one. This sample has under 35,000 clones, with 70% found just once. An overlapping HIV-1 Gag peptide pool stimulated these cells at 1 ug/peptide/mL. CD4+ T cells upregulating both CD40 ligand and CD69 were sorted as responding cells. Undetectable plasma HIV-1 RNA below 50 copies/mL lasted at least 4 years. For around 18 hours, CD8-depleted PBMCs received anti-CD28/CD49d costimulation, a CD40-blocking antibody and enfuvirtide. The starting material was CD4+ T cells sorted from PBMCs after 18-hour stimulation, obtained from a patient who received antiretroviral therapy. This TCR came from an adult man with HIV who was CMV-seropositive. This rearrangement joins TRBV7-7 to TRBJ1-4, with TRBD1 identical over 7 bases. CDR3 coding DNA: TGTGCCAGCAGCTTAGGCGACAGGGCTGCTAATGAAAAACTGTTTTTT. Translating gives CASSLGDRAANEKLFF.